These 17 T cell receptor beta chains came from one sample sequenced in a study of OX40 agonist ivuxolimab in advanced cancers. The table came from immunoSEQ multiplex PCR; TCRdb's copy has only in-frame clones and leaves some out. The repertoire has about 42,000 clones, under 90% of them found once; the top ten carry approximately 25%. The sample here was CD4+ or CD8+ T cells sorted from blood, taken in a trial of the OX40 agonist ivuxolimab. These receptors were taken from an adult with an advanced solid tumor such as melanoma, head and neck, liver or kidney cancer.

As DNA, the CDR3 is TGTGCCAGCAGCGGACAGGGCTACGAGCAGTACTTC. It yields the protein CASSGQGYEQYF. The rearrangement uses TRBV9 and TRBJ2-7, with 7 positions matching TRBD1. The CDR3 length is 12 residues. The V gene end was trimmed by 3 bases and the J gene end by 3 bases; junction bases not matched to a gene: 0. CDR1 is SGDLS and CDR2 is YYNGEE in the germline V gene.

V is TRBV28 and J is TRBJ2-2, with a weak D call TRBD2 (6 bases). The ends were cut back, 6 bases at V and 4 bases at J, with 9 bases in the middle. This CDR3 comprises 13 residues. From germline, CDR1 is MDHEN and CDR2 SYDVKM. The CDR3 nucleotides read TGTGCCAGCAGACGGGGGAGCACCGGGGAGCTGTTTTTT. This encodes CASRRGSTGELFF.

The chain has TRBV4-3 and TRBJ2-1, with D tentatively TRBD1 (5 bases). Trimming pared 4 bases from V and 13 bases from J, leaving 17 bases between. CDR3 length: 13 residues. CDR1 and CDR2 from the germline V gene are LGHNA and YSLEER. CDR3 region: CASSPSRQGIQFF. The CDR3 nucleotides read TGCGCCAGCAGCCCCTCTCGGCAGGGCATACAGTTCTTC.

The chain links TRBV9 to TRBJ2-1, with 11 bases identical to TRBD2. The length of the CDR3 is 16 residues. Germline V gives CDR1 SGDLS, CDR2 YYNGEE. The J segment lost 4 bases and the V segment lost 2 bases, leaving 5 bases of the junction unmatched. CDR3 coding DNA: TGTGCCAGCAGCGTGTCTATAGCGGGGGGGTACAATGAGCAGTTCTTC. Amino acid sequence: CASSVSIAGGYNEQFF.

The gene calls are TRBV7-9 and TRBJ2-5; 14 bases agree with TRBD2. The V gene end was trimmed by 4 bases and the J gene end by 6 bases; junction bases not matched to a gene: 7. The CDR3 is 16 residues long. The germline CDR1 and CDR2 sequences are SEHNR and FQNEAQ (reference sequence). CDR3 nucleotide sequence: TGTGCCAGCAGCTCCCTGACTAGCGGGGGGGCGCAGACCCAGTACTTC. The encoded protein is CASSSLTSGGAQTQYF. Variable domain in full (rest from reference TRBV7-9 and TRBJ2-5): DTGVSQNPRHKITKRGQNVTFRCDPISEHNRLYWYRQTLGQGPEFLTYFQNEAQLEKSRLLSDRFSAERPKGSFSTLEIQRTEQGDSAMYLCASSSLTSGGAQTQYFGPGTRLLVL.

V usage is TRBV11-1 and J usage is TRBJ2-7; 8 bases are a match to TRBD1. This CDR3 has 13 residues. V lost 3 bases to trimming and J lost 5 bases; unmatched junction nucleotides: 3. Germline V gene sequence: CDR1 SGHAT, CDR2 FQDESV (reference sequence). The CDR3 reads CASSLDRVDEQYF. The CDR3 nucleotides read TGTGCCAGCAGCTTGGACAGGGTCGACGAGCAGTACTTC.

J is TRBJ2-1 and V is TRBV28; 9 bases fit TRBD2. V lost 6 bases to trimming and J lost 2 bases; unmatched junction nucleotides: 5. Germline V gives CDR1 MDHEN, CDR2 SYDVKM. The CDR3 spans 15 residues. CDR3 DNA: TGTGCCAGCAGATCCGGGACTAGCACCTACAATGAGCAGTTCTTC. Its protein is CASRSGTSTYNEQFF.

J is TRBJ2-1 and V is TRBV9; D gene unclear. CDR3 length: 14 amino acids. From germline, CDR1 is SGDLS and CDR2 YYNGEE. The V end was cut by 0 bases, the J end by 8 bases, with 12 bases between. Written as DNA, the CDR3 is TGTGCCAGCAGCGTAGAACCAGCTGCGCATGAGCAGTTCTTC. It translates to CASSVEPAAHEQFF.

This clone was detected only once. CDR3 amino acids: CASSLHGGSTGDTQYF. CDR3 sequence (DNA): TGTGCCAGCAGTCTCCACGGGGGTAGCACGGGAGATACGCAGTATTTT. The chain links TRBV6-6 to TRBJ2-3; tentative D call: TRBD2 (6 bases). The CDR3 contains 16 residues. CDR1 is MNHNY, CDR2 SVGAGI, per germline (reference sequence). The V end was cut by 5 bases, the J end by 5 bases, with 20 bases between.

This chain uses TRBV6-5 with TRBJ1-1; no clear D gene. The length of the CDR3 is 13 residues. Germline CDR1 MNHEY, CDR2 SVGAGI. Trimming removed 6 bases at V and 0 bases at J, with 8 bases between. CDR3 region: CASRGSMNTEAFF. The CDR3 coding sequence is TGTGCCAGCAGGGGTTCGATGAACACTGAAGCTTTCTTT.

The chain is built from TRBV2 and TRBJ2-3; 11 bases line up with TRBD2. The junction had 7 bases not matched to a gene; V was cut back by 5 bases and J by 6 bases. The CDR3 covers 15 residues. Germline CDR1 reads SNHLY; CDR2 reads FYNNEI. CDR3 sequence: CASSPLAGVGDTQYF. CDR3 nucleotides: TGTGCCAGCAGTCCACTAGCGGGAGTTGGCGATACGCAGTATTTT.

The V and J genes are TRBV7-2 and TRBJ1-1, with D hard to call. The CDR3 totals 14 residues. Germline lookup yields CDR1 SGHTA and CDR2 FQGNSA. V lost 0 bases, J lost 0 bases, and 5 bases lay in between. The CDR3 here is CASSLAGVNTEAFF. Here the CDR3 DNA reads TGTGCCAGCAGCTTAGCTGGGGTGAACACTGAAGCTTTCTTT.

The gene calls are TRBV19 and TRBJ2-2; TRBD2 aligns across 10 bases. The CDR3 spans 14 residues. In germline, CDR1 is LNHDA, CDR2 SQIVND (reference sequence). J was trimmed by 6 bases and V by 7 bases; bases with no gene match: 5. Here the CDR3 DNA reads TGTGCCAGTAAGGGTCTAGCGGGAGCCGGGGAGCTGTTTTTT. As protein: CASKGLAGAGELFF. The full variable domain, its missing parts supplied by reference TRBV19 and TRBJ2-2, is DGGITQSPKYLFRKEGQNVTLSCEQNLNHDAMYWYRQDPGQGLRLIYYSQIVNDFQKGDIAEGYSVSREKKESFPLTVTSAQKNPTAFYLCASKGLAGAGELFFGEGSRLTVL.

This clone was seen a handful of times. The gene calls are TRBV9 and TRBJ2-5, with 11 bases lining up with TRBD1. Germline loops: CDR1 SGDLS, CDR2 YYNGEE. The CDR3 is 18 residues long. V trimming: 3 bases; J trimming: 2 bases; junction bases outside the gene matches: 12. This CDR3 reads CASSAGGGQGAIQETQYF. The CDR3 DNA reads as TGTGCCAGCAGCGCCGGGGGAGGACAGGGGGCTATACAAGAGACCCAGTACTTC.

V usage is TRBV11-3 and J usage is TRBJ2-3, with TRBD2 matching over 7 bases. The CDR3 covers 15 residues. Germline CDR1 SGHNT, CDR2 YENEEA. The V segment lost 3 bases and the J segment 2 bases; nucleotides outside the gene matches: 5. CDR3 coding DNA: TGTGCCAGCAGCTTCCGAGCGGGGACCACAGATACGCAGTATTTT. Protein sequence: CASSFRAGTTDTQYF.

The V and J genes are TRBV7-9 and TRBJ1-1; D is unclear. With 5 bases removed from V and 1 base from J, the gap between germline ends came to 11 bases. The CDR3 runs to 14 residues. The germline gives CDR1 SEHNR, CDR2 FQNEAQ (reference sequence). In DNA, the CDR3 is TGTGCCAGCAGCCTTGGCGCGGGGAACACTGAAGCTTTCTTT. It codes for CASSLGAGNTEAFF.

CDR3 residues: CASSLLNNEQFF. The CDR3 DNA sequence: TGTGCCAGCAGCTTGTTAAACAATGAGCAGTTCTTC. This sequence joins TRBV5-6 and TRBJ2-1; D uncertain. This CDR3 is 12 amino acids long. Between the trimmed V and J ends, which lost 1 base and 5 bases, there was a span of 4 bases. The V gene's germline CDR1 is SGHDT and CDR2 YYEEEE.